This entry lists 17 T cell receptor beta chains sequenced from one sample in a study of T cells in localized non-small cell lung cancer (dated by TCRdb to the early 2020s). The receptor library was made with the immunoSEQ multiplex PCR assay. Imported from immuneACCESS, the table was reduced by TCRdb to in-frame sequences with V and J called. These copies leave out some clones; in studies compared against another copy, an unresolved V gene accounts for under half, and the cause of the remainder is not known. The table for this sample lists roughly 1,200 clones; roughly 17% of them were counted only once. Of the sample, 16% is held by the ten largest clones. The sequenced sample was lung tumor tissue, obtained before any cancer treatment. All receptors derive from a woman aged 40-69 years with stage II lung adenocarcinoma.

This sequence joins TRBV5-1 and TRBJ1-1; the match to TRBD1 covers 8 bases. This CDR3 contains 15 residues. The ends lost 3 bases at V and 0 bases at J; junction bases unmatched: 4. Germline assignment: CDR1 SGHRS and CDR2 YFSETQ. CDR3 region: CASSSMGQVNTEAFF. The CDR3 DNA reads TGCGCCAGCAGCTCCATGGGACAGGTGAACACTGAAGCTTTCTTT.

This clone was detected a few times. V usage is TRBV6-8 and J usage is TRBJ1-5, with D perhaps matching TRBD1 (5 bases). This CDR3 is 16 amino acids long. Trimming pared 7 bases from V and 0 bases from J, leaving 16 bases between. Germline-derived CDR1 and CDR2 are MNHGY and SAAAGT. The DNA for the CDR3 is TGTGCCAGCACCGTATCGGGACCGTATAGCAATCAGCCCCAGCATTTT. This codes for CASTVSGPYSNQPQHF.

The rearrangement links TRBV11-3 to TRBJ2-2; 12 nucleotides align to TRBD2. This CDR3 is 18 amino acids long. Germline trimming cut 5 bases from V and 0 bases from J; bases unmatched to any gene: 7. Per the germline V gene, CDR1 is SGHNT and CDR2 is YENEEA. CDR3 sequence (DNA): TGTGCCAGCAGCCCGGGACTAGCGGGTGTCGCGAACACCGGGGAGCTGTTTTTT. Translated, it gives CASSPGLAGVANTGELFF.

By sample share, this clone is medium-sized. V gene TRBV11-3 combines with J gene TRBJ1-5; D is possibly TRBD1 (5 bases). Trimming cost V 7 bases and J 0 bases, with 10 bases left between them. Per the germline V gene, CDR1 is SGHNT and CDR2 is YENEEA. The CDR3 covers 14 residues. The CDR3 is CASTSGGSNQPQHF. CDR3 in DNA: TGTGCCAGCACCTCCGGGGGTAGCAATCAGCCCCAGCATTTT.

The V gene is TRBV18, the J gene TRBJ2-3; TRBD1 might be the D (6 bases). The germline V gene encodes CDR1 KGHSH and CDR2 LQKENI. The CDR3 length is 16 residues. V lost 3 bases to trimming and J lost 6 bases, with 19 bases between them. In DNA, the CDR3 is TGTGCCAGCTCACCCGTCCCACTAGGGGACACGGATACGCAGTATTTT. It translates to CASSPVPLGDTDTQYF.

This clone has a handful of counts. The chain recombines TRBV11-3 with TRBJ2-5; 8 nucleotides match TRBD2. The length of the CDR3 is 14 residues. Germline CDR1 and CDR2: SGHNT and YENEEA. V shed 4 bases, J shed 4 bases, and the junction held 5 bases outside the gene matches. The CDR3 coding sequence is TGTGCCAGCAGCTACGGGACTAGGATAGAGACCCAGTACTTC. Its translation: CASSYGTRIETQYF.

The chain carries TRBV11-3 and TRBJ2-5; D is perhaps TRBD1 (6 bases). The CDR3 has 15 amino acids. Trimming removed 4 bases at V and 0 bases at J, with 12 bases between. Per germline, CDR1 SGHNT and CDR2 YENEEA. The chain's CDR3 is CASSSDSPDQETQYF. CDR3 DNA: TGTGCCAGCAGCTCGGACAGTCCAGACCAAGAGACCCAGTACTTC.

This clone was seen more than once but under ten times. V and J are TRBV28 and TRBJ1-2, with D perhaps matching TRBD1 (6 bases). CDR1 is MDHEN, CDR2 SYDVKM, per germline. There are 21 residues in the CDR3. V gave up 2 bases and J gave up 4 bases, with 32 bases separating them. The CDR3 DNA sequence: TGTGCCAGCAGTTTACCACCGCCTGGCGGGGCGATGGGTCAGGGGCGCTATGGCTACACCTTC. Residues: CASSLPPPGGAMGQGRYGYTF.

This clone was counted a single time. The chain has TRBV28 and TRBJ1-5; D gene uncertain. The V end was cut by 4 bases, the J end by 5 bases, with 6 bases between. The CDR3 has 12 residues. Germline V gene sequence: CDR1 MDHEN, CDR2 SYDVKM. The CDR3 protein is CASSYGDQPQHF. CDR3 nucleotides: TGTGCCAGCAGTTATGGCGATCAGCCCCAGCATTTT.

The CDR3 region is CASSEEAGLPGNEQFF. The CDR3 region has the DNA TGTGCCAGCAGTGAGGAGGCGGGACTACCGGGAAATGAGCAGTTCTTC. This chain joins TRBV11-3 and TRBJ2-1; 7 bases are a match to TRBD2. V trimming: 6 bases; J trimming: 7 bases; junction bases outside the gene matches: 15. Germline V gene sequence: CDR1 SGHNT, CDR2 YENEEA. There are 16 residues in the CDR3.

CDR3 coding DNA: TGCAGCGTGAGGGGGACACTGCCCTACGAGCAGTACTTC. Translated, it gives CSVRGTLPYEQYF. The chain couples TRBV29-1 to TRBJ2-7; possible D gene TRBD1, 6 bases. The CDR3 is 13 residues long. Deletions cut 6 bases from V and 2 bases from J, with 14 bases between. Germline V gene sequence: CDR1 SQVTM, CDR2 ANQGSEA.

This clone is judged large (0.1 to 1%). The rearrangement uses TRBV6-8 and TRBJ2-7, with D possibly matching TRBD2 (7 bases). This CDR3 has 16 amino acids. CDR1 and CDR2 from the germline V gene are MNHGY and SAAAGT. The V gene lost 0 bases and the J gene lost 5 bases, with 17 bases spanning the gap. CDR3 bases: TGTGCCAGCAGTTACTCGGGGGGGGCTGGAAGCCACGAGCAGTACTTC. Translation: CASSYSGGAGSHEQYF.

This chain joins TRBV9 and TRBJ1-1, with D perhaps matching TRBD1 (6 bases). Germline V lookup: CDR1 SGDLS, CDR2 YYNGEE. Trimming shortened V by 5 bases and J by 0 bases, and 20 bases separated the two germline ends. The CDR3 length is 17 residues. The CDR3 protein is CASSDDRTAGLNTEAFF. The CDR3 DNA sequence: TGTGCCAGCAGTGATGATAGGACAGCCGGATTGAACACTGAAGCTTTCTTT.

This chain links TRBV25-1 with TRBJ1-1, with D tentatively TRBD1 (6 bases). This CDR3 region has 13 residues. Trimming removed 4 bases from V and 8 bases from J, with 14 bases in between. Germline V gives CDR1 MGHDK, CDR2 SYGVNS. CDR3 DNA: TGTGCCAGCAGTGGACGGACAGCCTACGAAGCTTTCTTT. Residues: CASSGRTAYEAFF.

This rearrangement joins TRBV7-6 to TRBJ1-2; TRBD1 aligns across 11 bases. The CDR3 runs to 16 residues. Trimming removed 3 bases from V and 8 bases from J; junction bases left unmatched: 11. Germline V gene data show CDR1 as SGHVS and CDR2 as FNYEAQ. Written as DNA, the CDR3 is TGTGCCAGCAGCTTGGCCGGGGACAGGGGGGGAAGGGGCTACACCTTC. The encoded protein is CASSLAGDRGGRGYTF.

The V and J genes are TRBV10-2 and TRBJ2-3; D might be TRBD2 (5 bases). Per germline, CDR1 WSHSY and CDR2 SAAADI. The CDR3 length is 14 residues. Trimming cost V 6 bases and J 2 bases, with 12 bases left between them. The CDR3 DNA reads as TGCGCCAGCAGGGAGGTTGTTGCCACAGATACGCAGTATTTT. Translated, it gives CASREVVATDTQYF.

The rearrangement joins TRBV18 to TRBJ2-7, with D possibly matching TRBD2 (6 bases). Trimming removed 0 bases from V and 4 bases from J, with 16 bases in between. In germline, CDR1 is KGHSH, CDR2 LQKENI. CDR3 length: 16 residues. CDR3 residues: CASSPPMGSGLYEQYF. The CDR3 DNA follows: TGTGCCAGCTCACCACCCATGGGTAGCGGCCTTTACGAGCAGTACTTC.